The 15 T cell receptor beta chains given below trace back to one sample, sequenced in a study of T cell clones after liver transplantation. Sequencing used immunoSEQ multiplex PCR; TCRdb keeps in-frame clones, though not all of them. The table shows about 68,000 clones, with 80% to 95% occurring only once. The sample consisted of CD4+ T cells from blood, taken approximately 25 months after liver transplant. The receptor source for this set is a human patient who received a liver transplant. The T cells may come from the graft donor.

This clone was counted a single time. V is TRBV10-3 and J is TRBJ1-2; 8 bases are shared with TRBD1. Germline V lookup: CDR1 ENHRY, CDR2 SYGVKD. The trim removed 6 bases at V and 8 bases at J, leaving 8 bases unmatched. The CDR3 spans 13 residues. The DNA of the CDR3 is TGTGCCATCAGACTGGACAGGGAGGTCGGCTACACCTTC. Translation: CAIRLDREVGYTF.

This chain links TRBV10-3 with TRBJ2-3, with 8 bases matching TRBD2. Germline CDR1 ENHRY, CDR2 SYGVKD. V was pared by 6 bases and J by 1 base, with 3 bases of the junction left unmatched. The CDR3 length is 14 residues. The chain's CDR3 is CAIRETSGTDTQYF. The CDR3 region has the DNA TGTGCCATCAGGGAGACTAGCGGCACAGATACGCAGTATTTT.

This chain joins TRBV7-6 and TRBJ1-1; 7 bases map to TRBD1. Germline loops: CDR1 SGHVS, CDR2 FNYEAQ. The CDR3 has 16 residues. V trimming: 2 bases; J trimming: 3 bases; junction bases outside the gene matches: 9. The CDR3 spells CASSLLQGYLDTEAFF. CDR3 bases: TGTGCCAGCAGCTTACTACAGGGGTACTTGGACACTGAAGCTTTCTTT.

V gene TRBV28 combines with J gene TRBJ2-3; D not certain. Trimming took off 5 bases at V and 6 bases at J, with 18 bases between the two ends. This CDR3 is 15 amino acids long. The germline gives CDR1 MDHEN, CDR2 SYDVKM. The CDR3 region has the DNA TGTGCCAGCAGTCGCGGACGGCCCCTTGTCGATACGCAGTATTTT. Residues: CASSRGRPLVDTQYF.

This clone has only a few counts. The rearrangement uses TRBV2 and TRBJ1-1; no clear D. This CDR3 spans 14 amino acids. Germline assignment: CDR1 SNHLY and CDR2 FYNNEI. Trimming took off 4 bases at V and 4 bases at J, with 13 bases between the two ends. CDR3: CASSVYREGTEAFF. CDR3 in DNA: TGTGCCAGCAGTGTATACCGGGAGGGCACTGAAGCTTTCTTT.

The J gene is TRBJ2-7, the V gene TRBV27, with D hard to call. Trimming took off 4 bases at V and 4 bases at J, with 8 bases between the two ends. The germline CDR1 and CDR2 sequences are MNHEY and SMNVEV (reference sequence). The CDR3 consists of 12 residues. CDR3 nucleotides: TGTGCCAGCAGTTCAAGGTATTACGAGCAGTACTTC. Its protein product is CASSSRYYEQYF.

This clone showed up just once. The chain joins TRBV7-8 to TRBJ2-1, with a tentative D call TRBD2 (5 bases). Germline assignment: CDR1 SGHVS and CDR2 FQNEAQ. This CDR3 spans 17 amino acids. The V end lost 5 bases, the J end lost 8 bases, and 25 bases lay between the germline ends. The CDR3 DNA is TGTGCCAGCAGCGCAGATCGGCGGGTGCAGAGCTCGGATGAGCAGTTCTTC. Amino acid sequence: CASSADRRVQSSDEQFF.

The chain couples TRBV25-1 to TRBJ2-5, with 9 bases identical to TRBD2. Germline V lookup: CDR1 MGHDK, CDR2 SYGVNS. V shed 5 bases, J shed 2 bases, and the junction held 6 bases outside the gene matches. The CDR3 runs 15 residues. The CDR3: CASSRGLARQETQYF. DNA of the CDR3: TGTGCCAGCAGTAGAGGACTAGCGAGACAAGAGACCCAGTACTTC. The variable domain in full, completed from reference TRBV25-1 and TRBJ2-5, reads EADIYQTPRYLVIGTGKKITLECSQTMGHDKMYWYQQDPGMELHLIHYSYGVNSTEKGDLSSESTVSRIRTEHFPLTLESARPSHTSQYLCASSRGLARQETQYFGPGTRLLVL.

The rearrangement links TRBV7-8 to TRBJ1-5; TRBD1 might be the D (5 bases). CDR1 is SGHVS, CDR2 FQNEAQ, per germline. V was cut by 1 base and J by 3 bases, with 19 bases left in between. The CDR3 is 18 amino acids. This CDR3 is CASSLDFRQGSVNQPQHF. The CDR3 DNA reads TGTGCCAGCAGCTTAGATTTTCGGCAGGGTTCCGTCAATCAGCCCCAGCATTTT.

This chain uses TRBV7-2 with TRBJ2-7, with 11 bases aligning to TRBD2. The V gene end was trimmed by 5 bases and the J gene end by 4 bases; junction bases not matched to a gene: 16. Germline V gene lookup returns CDR1 SGHTA and CDR2 FQGNSA. The CDR3 runs 18 residues. This CDR3 reads CASSPTIGGLAGGYEQYF. In DNA, the CDR3 is TGTGCCAGCAGCCCAACCATAGGGGGGCTAGCGGGAGGTTACGAGCAGTACTTC.

The chain links TRBV4-2 to TRBJ2-7; 7 bases map to TRBD1. Germline V gene lookup returns CDR1 LGHNA and CDR2 YNFKEQ. Trimming cost V 3 bases and J 4 bases; bases outside gene matches: 9. The CDR3 covers 15 residues. CDR3 sequence: CASSQERDRVYEQYF. In nucleotides, the CDR3 is TGTGCCAGCAGCCAGGAAAGGGACAGAGTTTACGAGCAGTACTTC.

This chain links TRBV11-2 with TRBJ2-1; 8 nucleotides align to TRBD1. Germline-derived CDR1 and CDR2 are SGHAT and FQNNGV. V gave up 1 base and J gave up 1 base; unmatched junction bases: 0. The CDR3 runs 15 residues. In DNA form, the CDR3 reads TGTGCCAGCAGCTTAGGACAGGGGTCCTACAATGAGCAGTTCTTC. Translated: CASSLGQGSYNEQFF.

V is TRBV9 and J is TRBJ1-1, with D possibly matching TRBD1 (5 bases). V lost 3 bases, J lost 0 bases, and 9 bases lay in between. Germline values: CDR1 SGDLS, CDR2 YYNGEE. This CDR3 region has 14 residues. The CDR3 reads CASSGGGVNTEAFF. The CDR3 region has the DNA TGTGCCAGCAGCGGTGGGGGAGTGAACACTGAAGCTTTCTTT.

The chain uses TRBV29-1 and TRBJ1-2; D unclear. There are 12 residues in the CDR3. V was shortened by 3 bases and J by 8 bases, with 13 bases between the two germline ends. Per germline, CDR1 SQVTM and CDR2 ANQGSEA. The CDR3 nucleotides read TGCAGCGTTGATCACAATGACTGGGGCTACACCTTC. Its translation is CSVDHNDWGYTF.

The rearrangement links TRBV4-2 to TRBJ2-3; D is possibly TRBD1 (6 bases). Trimming removed 1 base from V and 1 base from J, with 9 bases in between. The CDR3 totals 15 residues. CDR1 LGHNA and CDR2 YNFKEQ come from the germline V gene. The CDR3 sequence: CASSQVWTGTDTQYF. Written as DNA, the CDR3 is TGTGCCAGCAGCCAAGTTTGGACAGGCACAGATACGCAGTATTTT.